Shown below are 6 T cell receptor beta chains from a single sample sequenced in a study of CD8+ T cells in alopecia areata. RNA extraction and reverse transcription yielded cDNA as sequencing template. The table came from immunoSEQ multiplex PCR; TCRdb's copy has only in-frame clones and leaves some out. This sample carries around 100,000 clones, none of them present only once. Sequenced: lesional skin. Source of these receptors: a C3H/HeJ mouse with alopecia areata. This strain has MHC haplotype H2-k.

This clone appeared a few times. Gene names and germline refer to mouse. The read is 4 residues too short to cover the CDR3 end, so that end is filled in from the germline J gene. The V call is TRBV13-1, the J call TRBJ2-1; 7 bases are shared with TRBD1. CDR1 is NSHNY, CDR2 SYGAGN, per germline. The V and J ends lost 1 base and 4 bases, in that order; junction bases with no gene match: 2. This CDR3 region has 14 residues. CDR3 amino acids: CASSDKGQYAEQFF. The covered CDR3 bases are TGTGCCAGCAGTGATAAGGGACAGTATGCT.

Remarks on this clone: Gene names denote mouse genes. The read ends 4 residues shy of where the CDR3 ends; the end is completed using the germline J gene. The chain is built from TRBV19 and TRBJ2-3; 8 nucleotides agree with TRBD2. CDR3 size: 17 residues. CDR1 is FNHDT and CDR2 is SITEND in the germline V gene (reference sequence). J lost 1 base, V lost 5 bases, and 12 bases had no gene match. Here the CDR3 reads CASSISAGGIGAETLYF. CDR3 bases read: TGTGCCAGCAGCATCTCCGCTGGGGGGATTGGTGCAGAA.

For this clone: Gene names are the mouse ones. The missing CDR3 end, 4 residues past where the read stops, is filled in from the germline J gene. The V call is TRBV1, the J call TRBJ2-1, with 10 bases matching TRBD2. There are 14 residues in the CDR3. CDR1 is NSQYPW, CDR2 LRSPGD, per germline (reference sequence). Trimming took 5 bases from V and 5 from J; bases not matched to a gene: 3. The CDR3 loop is CTCSPDWGDAEQFF. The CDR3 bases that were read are TGCACCTGCAGTCCCGACTGGGGGGATGCT.

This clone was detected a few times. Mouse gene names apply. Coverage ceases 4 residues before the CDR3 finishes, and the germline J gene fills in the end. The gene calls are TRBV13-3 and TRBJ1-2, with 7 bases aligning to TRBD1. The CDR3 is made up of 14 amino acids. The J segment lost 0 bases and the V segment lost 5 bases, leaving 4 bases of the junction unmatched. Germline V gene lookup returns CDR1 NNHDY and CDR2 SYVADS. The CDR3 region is CASRPGQANSDYTF. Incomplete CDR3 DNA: TGTGCCAGCAGACCCGGACAGGCAAACTCC.

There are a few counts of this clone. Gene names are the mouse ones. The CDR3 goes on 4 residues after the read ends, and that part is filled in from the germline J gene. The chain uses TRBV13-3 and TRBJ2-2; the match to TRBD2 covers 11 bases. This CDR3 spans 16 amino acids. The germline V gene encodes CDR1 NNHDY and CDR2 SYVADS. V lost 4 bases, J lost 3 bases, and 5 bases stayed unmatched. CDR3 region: CASSLTGGEDTGQLYF. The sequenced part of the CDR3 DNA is TGTGCCAGCAGTTTGACTGGGGGGGAAGACACCGGG.

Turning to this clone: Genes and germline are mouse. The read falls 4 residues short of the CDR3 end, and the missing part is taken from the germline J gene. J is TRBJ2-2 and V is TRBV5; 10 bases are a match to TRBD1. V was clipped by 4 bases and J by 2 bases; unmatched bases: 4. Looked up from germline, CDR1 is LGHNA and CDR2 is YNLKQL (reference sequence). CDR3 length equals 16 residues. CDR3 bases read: TGTGCCAGCAGCCGCTGGACAGGGGGGAACACCGGG. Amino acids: CASSRWTGGNTG. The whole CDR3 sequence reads CASSRWTGGNTGQLYF.